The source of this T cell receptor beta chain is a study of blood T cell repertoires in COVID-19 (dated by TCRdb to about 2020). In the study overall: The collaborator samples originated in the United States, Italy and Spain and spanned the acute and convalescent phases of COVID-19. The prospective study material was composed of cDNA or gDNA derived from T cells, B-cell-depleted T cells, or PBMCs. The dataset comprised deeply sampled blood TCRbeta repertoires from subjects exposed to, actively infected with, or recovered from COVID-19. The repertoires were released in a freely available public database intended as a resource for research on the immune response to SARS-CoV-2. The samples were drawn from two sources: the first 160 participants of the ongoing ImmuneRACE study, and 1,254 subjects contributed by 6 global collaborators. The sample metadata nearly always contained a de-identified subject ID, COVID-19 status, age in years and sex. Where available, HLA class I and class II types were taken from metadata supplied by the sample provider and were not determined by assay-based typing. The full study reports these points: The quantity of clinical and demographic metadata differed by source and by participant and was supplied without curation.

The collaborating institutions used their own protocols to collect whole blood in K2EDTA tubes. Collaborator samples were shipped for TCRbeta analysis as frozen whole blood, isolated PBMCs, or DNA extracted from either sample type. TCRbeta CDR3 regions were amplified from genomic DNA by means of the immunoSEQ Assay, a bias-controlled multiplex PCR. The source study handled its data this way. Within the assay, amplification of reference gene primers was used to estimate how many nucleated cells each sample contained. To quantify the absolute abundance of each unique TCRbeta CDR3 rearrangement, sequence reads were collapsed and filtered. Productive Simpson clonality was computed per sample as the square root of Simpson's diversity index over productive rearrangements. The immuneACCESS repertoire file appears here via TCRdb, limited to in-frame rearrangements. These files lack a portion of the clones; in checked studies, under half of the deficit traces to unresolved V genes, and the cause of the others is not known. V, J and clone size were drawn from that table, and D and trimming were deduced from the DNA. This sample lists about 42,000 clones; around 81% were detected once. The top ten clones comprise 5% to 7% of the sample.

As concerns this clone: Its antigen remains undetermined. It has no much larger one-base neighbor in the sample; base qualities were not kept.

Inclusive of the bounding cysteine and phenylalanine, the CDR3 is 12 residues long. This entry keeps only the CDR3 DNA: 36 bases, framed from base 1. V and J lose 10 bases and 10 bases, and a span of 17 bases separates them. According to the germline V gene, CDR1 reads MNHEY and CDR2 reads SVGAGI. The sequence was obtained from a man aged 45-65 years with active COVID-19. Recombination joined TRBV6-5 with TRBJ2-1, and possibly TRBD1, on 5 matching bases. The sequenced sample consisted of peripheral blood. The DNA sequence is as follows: TGTGCCACCGACCAGGGATTCGGCGAGCAGTTCTTC. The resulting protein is CATDQGFGEQFF.